Below, 9 T cell receptor beta chains from the same sample are listed, as sequenced in a study of CD8 T cells in ankylosing spondylitis. Each CDR3 protein is one row after TCRdb ran MiXCR on the 5' RACE reads. This sample has approximately 150,000 distinct CDR3 sequences, with 30% to 40% found just once. Sequenced material: synovial fluid, either unsorted or a sorted T cell fraction (not recorded which). The receptors originated from a male donor with ankylosing spondylitis.

This clonotype was seen only a few times. The chain couples TRBV6-6 to TRBJ1-1; D gene uncertain. CDR3 size: 13 residues. CDR1 and CDR2 from the germline V gene are MNHNY and SVGAGI (reference sequence). The V and J ends lost 5 bases and 6 bases respectively, with 13 bases between them. CDR3 DNA: TGTGCCAGCAGTCCCCTAAACGGCGCTGAAGCTTTCTTT. It codes for CASSPLNGAEAFF.

This clonotype has just a few counts. The rearrangement joins TRBV25-1 to TRBJ2-2; D possibly corresponds to TRBD1 (5 bases). The germline gives CDR1 MGHDK, CDR2 SYGVNS. Trimming took off 4 bases at V and 4 bases at J, with 19 bases between the two ends. This CDR3 has 17 amino acids. The CDR3 DNA sequence: TGTGCCAGCAGTGGTTCAGTGTGGGCAGGGTCCACCGGGGAGCTGTTTTTT. It specifies CASSGSVWAGSTGELFF. The whole variable domain, filled in from reference TRBV25-1 and TRBJ2-2, reads EADIYQTPRYLVIGTGKKITLECSQTMGHDKMYWYQQDPGMELHLIHYSYGVNSTEKGDLSSESTVSRIRTEHFPLTLESARPSHTSQYLCASSGSVWAGSTGELFFGEGSRLTVL.

This clonotype occurred a few times. The chain recombines TRBV2 with TRBJ1-1; tentatively, D is TRBD1 (5 bases). CDR3 length equals 12 residues. V lost 7 bases, J lost 10 bases, and 16 bases lay in between. From germline, CDR1 is SNHLY and CDR2 FYNNEI. The CDR3: CASTGTVILAFF. CDR3 nucleotides: TGTGCCAGCACCGGGACCGTTATTTTAGCTTTCTTT.

The chain is built from TRBV12-3 or TRBV12-4 and TRBJ2-2; D remains ambiguous. CDR3 size: 12 residues. The V and J ends lost 5 bases and 6 bases respectively, with 7 bases between them. The DNA of the CDR3 is TGTGCCAGCAGTGGGGTTCCCGGGGAGCTGTTTTTT. Encoded protein: CASSGVPGELFF.

The rearrangement uses TRBV4-3 and TRBJ2-3; D may be TRBD2 (8 bases). The germline V gene encodes CDR1 LGHNA and CDR2 YSLEER. The germline V and J ends were trimmed by 1 base and 4 bases, with 18 bases remaining between them. There are 17 residues in the CDR3. In DNA form, the CDR3 reads TGCGCCAGCAGCCAAGTCTCCCCGGGAGGGGGCCCAGATACGCAGTATTTT. It encodes CASSQVSPGGGPDTQYF.

The chain uses TRBV5-1 and TRBJ1-2; 7 bases agree with TRBD1. CDR3 length: 16 residues. Looked up from germline, CDR1 is SGHRS and CDR2 is YFSETQ. The ends lost 1 base at V and 3 bases at J; junction bases unmatched: 9. The CDR3 DNA reads as TGCGCCAGCAGCTTGCGCTCGGGTGGACAGGACTATGGCTACACCTTC. This encodes CASSLRSGGQDYGYTF.

In this sample, this clonotype turned up many times. V is TRBV7-6 and J is TRBJ1-6, with D unclear. The CDR3 is 14 amino acids. Germline V gene sequence: CDR1 SGHVS, CDR2 FNYEAQ. V dropped 2 bases and J dropped 9 bases, with 11 bases sitting between them. This CDR3 is CASSLTDSSSPLHF. The CDR3 bases are TGTGCCAGCAGCTTAACGGATTCTAGTTCACCCCTCCACTTT.

J is TRBJ1-1 and V is TRBV12-3 or TRBV12-4; TRBD1 matches at 7 bases. This CDR3 has 13 amino acids. Trimming removed 5 bases from V and 10 bases from J; junction bases left unmatched: 10. CDR3 sequence (DNA): TGTGCCAGCAGTGTAGGGTCACAGGGGAGAGCTTTCTTT. Translating it yields CASSVGSQGRAFF.

This sequence joins TRBV12-3 or TRBV12-4 and TRBJ1-1; D is unclear. This CDR3 spans 14 amino acids. The germline V and J ends were trimmed by 5 bases and 0 bases, with 10 bases remaining between them. CDR3 in DNA: TGTGCCAGCAGTAGAGGCAGCATGAACACTGAAGCTTTCTTT. This encodes CASSRGSMNTEAFF.